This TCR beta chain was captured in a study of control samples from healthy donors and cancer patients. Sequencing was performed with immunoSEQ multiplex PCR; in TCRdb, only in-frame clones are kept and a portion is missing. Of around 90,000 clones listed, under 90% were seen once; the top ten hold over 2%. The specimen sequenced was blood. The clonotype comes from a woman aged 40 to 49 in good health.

CDR3 coding DNA: TGTGCCAGCAGTTCTCCGTACGGGGTGGTTACGCAGTATTTT. This encodes CASSSPYGVVTQYF. The chain is built from TRBV6-5 and TRBJ2-3, with a weak D call TRBD2 (5 bases). In germline, CDR1 is MNHEY, CDR2 SVGAGI. V lost 4 bases to trimming and J lost 8 bases, with 16 bases between them. The CDR3 totals 14 residues.